This note documents a single T cell receptor beta chain sequence. What it recognizes is unknown. The sample carries other DNA sequences with the same CDR3. These data come from a study of shared clonotypes between healthy human individuals. Study findings and constraints: An expected dependence of interdonor clonotype sharing on sequencing depth was noted. Sampling covered nothing but blood. Tissue TCR repertoires likely differ from those found in blood. Naive subsets tended to show greater estimated richness than memory subsets.

Sequencing was performed with immunoSEQ multiplex PCR; in TCRdb, only in-frame clones are kept and a portion is missing. The sample lists 1.5 million to 2.5 million clones; approximately 94% were seen once. Naive CD8 cells, CD45RO-negative and positively selected for CCR7, excluded terminally differentiated effector memory CD45RA+ cells. This CDR3 has 14 residues. Deletions cut 2 bases from V and 4 bases from J, with 11 bases between. Germline V CDR1 and CDR2: MNHEY, SMNVEV (reference sequence). The chain couples TRBV27 to TRBJ1-2; weak D call: TRBD1 (6 bases). Sequenced input: naive CD8+ T cells sorted from blood. The source of this sequence is a young man in good health. The CDR3 DNA follows: TGTGCCAGCAGTTTAAGGGGGGGACTCTATGGCTACACCTTC. Protein: CASSLRGGLYGYTF.